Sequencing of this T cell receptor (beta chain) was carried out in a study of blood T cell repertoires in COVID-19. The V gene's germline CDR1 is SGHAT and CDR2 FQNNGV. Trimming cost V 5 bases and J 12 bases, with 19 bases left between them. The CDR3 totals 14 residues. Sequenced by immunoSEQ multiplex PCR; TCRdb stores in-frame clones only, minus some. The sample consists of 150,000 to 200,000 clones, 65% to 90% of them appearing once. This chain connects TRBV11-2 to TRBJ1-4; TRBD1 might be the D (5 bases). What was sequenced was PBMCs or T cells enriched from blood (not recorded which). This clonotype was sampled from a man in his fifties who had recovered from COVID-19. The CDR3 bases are TGTGCCAGCAGCCTAGGGACTCTAGTTCGGGAACTGTTTTTT. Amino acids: CASSLGTLVRELFF.